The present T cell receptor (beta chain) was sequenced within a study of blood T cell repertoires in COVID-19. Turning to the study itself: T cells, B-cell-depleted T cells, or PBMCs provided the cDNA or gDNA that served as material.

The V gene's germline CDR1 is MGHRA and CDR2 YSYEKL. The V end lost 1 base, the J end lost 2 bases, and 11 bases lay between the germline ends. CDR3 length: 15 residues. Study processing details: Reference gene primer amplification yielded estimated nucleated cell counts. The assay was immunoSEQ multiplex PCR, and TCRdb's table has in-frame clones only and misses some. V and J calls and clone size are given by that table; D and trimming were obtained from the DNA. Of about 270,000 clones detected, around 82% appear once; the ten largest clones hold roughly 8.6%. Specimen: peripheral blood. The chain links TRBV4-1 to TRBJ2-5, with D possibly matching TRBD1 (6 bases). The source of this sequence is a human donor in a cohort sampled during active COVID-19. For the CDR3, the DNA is TGCGCCAGCAGCCAAGCCTCGGGACATCAAGAGACCCAGTACTTC. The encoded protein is CASSQASGHQETQYF.